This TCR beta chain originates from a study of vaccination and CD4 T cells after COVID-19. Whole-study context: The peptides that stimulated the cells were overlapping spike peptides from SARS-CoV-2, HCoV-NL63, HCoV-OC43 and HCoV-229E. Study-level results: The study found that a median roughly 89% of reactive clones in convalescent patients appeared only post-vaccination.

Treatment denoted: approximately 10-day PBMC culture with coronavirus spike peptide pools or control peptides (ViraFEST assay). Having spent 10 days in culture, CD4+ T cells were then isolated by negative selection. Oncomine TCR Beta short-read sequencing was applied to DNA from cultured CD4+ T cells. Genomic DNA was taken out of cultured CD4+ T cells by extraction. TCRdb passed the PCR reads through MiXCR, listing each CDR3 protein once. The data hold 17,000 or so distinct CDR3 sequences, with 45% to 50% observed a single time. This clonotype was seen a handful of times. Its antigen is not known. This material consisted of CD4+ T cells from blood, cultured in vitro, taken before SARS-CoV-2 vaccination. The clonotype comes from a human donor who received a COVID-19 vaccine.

CDR3 in DNA: TGCAGTGGGAAGGCAGGGGCAAACACGCAGTATTTT. This gives the protein CSGKAGANTQYF. V and J are TRBV20-1 and TRBJ2-3, with D possibly matching TRBD1 (6 bases). There are 12 residues in the CDR3. Germline CDR1 DFQATT, CDR2 SNEGSKA (reference sequence). V lost 7 bases and J lost 9, with 17 bases in between.